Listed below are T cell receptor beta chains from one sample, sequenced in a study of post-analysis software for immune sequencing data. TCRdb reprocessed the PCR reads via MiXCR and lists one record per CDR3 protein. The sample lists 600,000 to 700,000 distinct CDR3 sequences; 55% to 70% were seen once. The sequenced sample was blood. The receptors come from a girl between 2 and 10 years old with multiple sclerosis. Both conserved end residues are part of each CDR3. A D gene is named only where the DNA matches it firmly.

CDR3 protein: CASSDLLYEQYF
J gene: TRBJ2-7
V gene: TRBV7-2
D gene: NA

CDR3 protein: CSALPPTGGRNIQYF
J gene: TRBJ2-4
V gene: TRBV20-1
D gene: TRBD1

CDR3 protein: CASSLGGGPPSQDTQYF
J gene: TRBJ2-3
V gene: TRBV5-1
D gene: NA

CDR3 protein: CSATDHEQYF
J gene: NA
V gene: TRBV29-1
D gene: NA

CDR3 protein: CSVGVAGVTDTQYF
J gene: TRBJ2-3
V gene: TRBV29-1
D gene: TRBD2

CDR3 protein: CASSSRQGDYGHTF
J gene: TRBJ1-2
V gene: TRBV6-5
D gene: TRBD1

CDR3 protein: CSVETGPSGGYTF
J gene: TRBJ1-2
V gene: TRBV29-1
D gene: TRBD1

CDR3 protein: CASSQEAGRTEAFF
J gene: TRBJ1-1
V gene: TRBV4-1
D gene: NA

CDR3 protein: CATSRDRTSHEQYF
J gene: NA
V gene: TRBV15
D gene: NA

CDR3 protein: CAGASETQYF
J gene: TRBJ2-5
V gene: TRBV29-1
D gene: NA

CDR3 protein: CASSPGLAGGGDTQYF
J gene: TRBJ2-3
V gene: TRBV7-2
D gene: TRBD2

CDR3 protein: CASSLWDRISGNIQYF
J gene: TRBJ2-4
V gene: TRBV7-9
D gene: TRBD1

CDR3 protein: CASSLRPLQETQYF
J gene: TRBJ2-5
V gene: TRBV7-2
D gene: NA

CDR3 protein: CSVARTGSSTDTQYF
J gene: TRBJ2-3
V gene: TRBV29-1
D gene: NA

CDR3 protein: CASSLIGDSYTDTQYF
J gene: TRBJ2-3
V gene: TRBV7-6
D gene: NA

CDR3 protein: CAITTGQQAEQYF
J gene: NA
V gene: TRBV10-3
D gene: NA

CDR3 protein: CASSYSWGDYGYTF
J gene: TRBJ1-2
V gene: TRBV6-2/TRBV6-3
D gene: NA

CDR3 protein: CASRATLSNEQFF
J gene: TRBJ2-1
V gene: TRBV7-8
D gene: NA

CDR3 protein: CASSLNRAPGANVLTF
J gene: TRBJ2-6
V gene: TRBV5-6
D gene: NA

CDR3 protein: CASSLEGTTDTQYF
J gene: TRBJ2-3
V gene: TRBV5-1
D gene: NA

CDR3 protein: CAIRDGTSGAYEQYF
J gene: NA
V gene: TRBV10-3
D gene: TRBD2

CDR3 protein: CATSRDSVGGNEQFF
J gene: TRBJ2-1
V gene: TRBV15
D gene: NA

CDR3 protein: CASSPPEGEAFF
J gene: TRBJ1-1
V gene: TRBV7-9
D gene: NA

CDR3 protein: CASEMTSGGVSYNEQFF
J gene: TRBJ2-1
V gene: TRBV7-2
D gene: TRBD2

CDR3 protein: CATSGDRVSYEQYF
J gene: TRBJ2-7
V gene: TRBV15
D gene: TRBD1

CDR3 protein: CAISVTGAREQYF
J gene: TRBJ2-7
V gene: TRBV10-3
D gene: TRBD1

CDR3 protein: CASSEETRGHAFF
J gene: TRBJ1-1
V gene: TRBV6-1
D gene: TRBD1

CDR3 protein: CATGGPGSSGANVLTF
J gene: TRBJ2-6
V gene: TRBV24-1
D gene: NA

CDR3 protein: CASSFSPSSYEQYF
J gene: TRBJ2-7
V gene: TRBV7-2
D gene: NA

CDR3 protein: CVTTSGDNEQFF
J gene: TRBJ2-1
V gene: TRBV5-1
D gene: TRBD2

CDR3 protein: CSVGDRGYNQPQHF
J gene: TRBJ1-5
V gene: TRBV29-1
D gene: TRBD1

CDR3 protein: CASSTPGSYEQYF
J gene: NA
V gene: TRBV6-5
D gene: NA

CDR3 protein: CASSAERGGLAGGGSEQYF
J gene: NA
V gene: TRBV9
D gene: TRBD2

CDR3 protein: CASSPFGQISTDTQYF
J gene: TRBJ2-3
V gene: TRBV19
D gene: NA

CDR3 protein: CASSHSGLEAYEQYF
J gene: TRBJ2-7
V gene: TRBV7-3
D gene: TRBD2

CDR3 protein: CASSQHMNTEAFF
J gene: TRBJ1-1
V gene: TRBV7-3
D gene: NA

CDR3 protein: CAITEGIPHEQYF
J gene: NA
V gene: TRBV10-3
D gene: NA

CDR3 protein: CASSNRTGRLYEQYF
J gene: TRBJ2-7
V gene: TRBV11-2
D gene: TRBD1

CDR3 protein: CASSEQYNEQFF
J gene: TRBJ2-1
V gene: TRBV25-1
D gene: NA

CDR3 protein: CASSHGRGRGYTF
J gene: TRBJ1-2
V gene: TRBV7-6
D gene: NA

CDR3 protein: CASSVGGGAETQYF
J gene: TRBJ2-5
V gene: TRBV9
D gene: TRBD2

CDR3 protein: CASSFGTTSTDTQYF
J gene: TRBJ2-3
V gene: TRBV7-2
D gene: TRBD2

CDR3 protein: CASSLASGGDTQYF
J gene: TRBJ2-3
V gene: TRBV5-1
D gene: NA

CDR3 protein: CASSPQSTGERVTDTQYF
J gene: TRBJ2-3
V gene: TRBV4-3
D gene: TRBD1

CDR3 protein: CASRQAGPYNEQFF
J gene: TRBJ2-1
V gene: TRBV10-2
D gene: NA

CDR3 protein: CASSQEAASTDTQYF
J gene: TRBJ2-3
V gene: TRBV3-1
D gene: NA

CDR3 protein: CASSERQGTNVLTF
J gene: TRBJ2-6
V gene: TRBV28
D gene: TRBD1

CDR3 protein: CSVPTSGNAYEQYF
J gene: TRBJ2-7
V gene: TRBV29-1
D gene: TRBD2

CDR3 protein: CSAHRDAYEQYF
J gene: TRBJ2-7
V gene: TRBV20-1
D gene: NA